A selection of T cell receptor beta chains follows, all from one sample in a study of T-cell memory formation after mild COVID-19. One entry per CDR3 protein, called by TCRdb with MiXCR from the 5' RACE reads. Of 360,000 or so distinct CDR3 sequences listed, under 30% are singletons. Specimen: PBMCs or a T cell subset sorted from them (not recorded which). The receptors derive from an adult woman who had mild COVID-19 (a few samples of this study predate the infection). Cell type and time point are not known. The CDR3 runs from the conserved cysteine through the conserved F or W. The order of the fields is clone size, J gene, V gene, D gene, CDR3 DNA, CDR3 protein. D genes are given only for firm matches. Clone sizes are given selectively: once, few, many, or a class where the clone is expanded.

>few|TRBJ2-3|TRBV20-1|-
TGCAGTGCTAACGGACCTCCCACAGATACGCAGTATTTT
CSANGPPTDTQYF
>-|TRBJ1-5|TRBV15|TRBD1
TGTGCCACCAGGGGTCGACAGGGTCATCAGCCCCAGCATTTT
CATRGRQGHQPQHF
>-|TRBJ1-2|TRBV5-1|TRBD1
TGCGCCAGCAGCTTGGAAGGGGGCGGAGTGAACTATGGCTACACCTTC
CASSLEGGGVNYGYTF
>few|TRBJ1-1|TRBV24-1|-
TGTGCCACCAGTGATCCCGGGACCGGGGGCACTGAAGCTTTCTTT
CATSDPGTGGTEAFF
>-|TRBJ1-3|TRBV7-9|-
TGTGCCAGCAGCGTACCTCTCCCGGGTAGCGCATCTGGAAACACCATATATTTT
CASSVPLPGSASGNTIYF
>-|TRBJ2-7|TRBV7-2|-
TGTGCCAGCAGCTCTCCCGGGGGCCGAGGGTACGAGCAGTACTTC
CASSSPGGRGYEQYF
>few|TRBJ2-7|TRBV9|TRBD1
TGTGCCAGCAGCGCACCCGGGACAGGGACCTACGAGCAGTACTTC
CASSAPGTGTYEQYF
>-|TRBJ2-2|TRBV5-1|-
TGCGCCAGCAGCTTGAGTACGTCCGGGGAGCTGTTTTTT
CASSLSTSGELFF
>few|TRBJ2-1|TRBV7-2|TRBD2
TGTGCCAGCAGCTTAGAAGTTTCTAGCGGGAGAGAGCAGTTCTTC
CASSLEVSSGREQFF
>few|TRBJ1-2|TRBV6-6|-
TGTGCCAGCAGTTACCCCGGCAGAGAGCCGGGCTACACCTTC
CASSYPGREPGYTF
>-|TRBJ2-7|TRBV9|-
TGTGCCAGCAGCGTAAGTGGGGGGTGGCACGAGCAGTACTTC
CASSVSGGWHEQYF
>-|TRBJ1-3|TRBV20-1|-
TGCAGTGCTAGGGACCGACGCTCTGGAAACACCATATATTTT
CSARDRRSGNTIYF
>-|TRBJ1-2|TRBV7-9|-
TGTGCCAGCAGCTTAGCGGGTCCAGAATCTAACTATGGCTACACCTTC
CASSLAGPESNYGYTF
>-|TRBJ1-4|TRBV12-3/TRBV12-4|-
TGTGCCAGCAGTTTAGCGGTTAATGAAAAACTGTTTTTT
CASSLAVNEKLFF
>-|TRBJ2-7|TRBV5-1|-
TGCGCCAGCAGCCCCACCCCTGGGGTCTGGGACCGTGGGCACGAGCAGTACTTC
CASSPTPGVWDRGHEQYF
>few|TRBJ1-5|TRBV12-3/TRBV12-4|-
TGTGCCAGCAGTCCGGACACTACTAGCAATCAGCCCCAGCATTTT
CASSPDTTSNQPQHF
>-|TRBJ1-5|TRBV18|TRBD1
TGTGCCAGCTCATTTTCGACAGGGGGCGGTCAGCCCCAGCATTTT
CASSFSTGGGQPQHF
>-|TRBJ1-1|TRBV7-6|-
TGTGCCAGCAGCTTAGTCGCGGGTGAAGCTTTCTTT
CASSLVAGEAFF
>few|TRBJ2-1|TRBV15|TRBD1
TGTGCCACCAGCAGTGGGGACAGGGGCTACAATGAGCAGTTCTTC
CATSSGDRGYNEQFF
>-|TRBJ2-2|TRBV14|-
TGTGCCAGCAGCCAAGGGTTTAACACCGGGGAGCTGTTTTTT
CASSQGFNTGELFF
>-|TRBJ2-7|TRBV6-1|TRBD1
TGTGCCAGCAGCGCGGGACAGGGGGCGATCTACGAGCAGTACTTC
CASSAGQGAIYEQYF
>-|TRBJ1-1|TRBV6-5|-
TGTGCCAGCAGTTACTCGAAGGAGGAGGGTGTCCCTGAAGCTTTCTTT
CASSYSKEEGVPEAFF
>few|TRBJ2-5|TRBV12-3/TRBV12-4|-
TGTGCCAGCGCCCTGAGGGCAGAAGAGACCCAGTACTTC
CASALRAEETQYF
>few|TRBJ2-3|TRBV6-2/TRBV6-3|-
TGTGCCAGCAGTTTGGCGTTGGGGGTGTCAGATACGCAGTATTTT
CASSLALGVSDTQYF